The 8 T cell receptor beta chains below all came from one sample that was sequenced in a study of blood T cell repertoires in COVID-19. Using immunoSEQ multiplex PCR, the repertoire was profiled, and TCRdb retains in-frame clones only, with some absent. The table lists some 250,000 clones, roughly 88% of them singletons. The source material was peripheral blood. These receptors were taken from a man older than 75 with acute or convalescent COVID-19.

The rearrangement joins TRBV19 to TRBJ2-3, with 8 bases aligning to TRBD2. The CDR3 totals 14 residues. V gave up 7 bases and J gave up 5 bases; unmatched junction bases: 8. CDR1 LNHDA and CDR2 SQIVND come from the germline V gene (reference sequence). The DNA of the CDR3 is TGTGCCAGTACCCTCGGGGGGGTAGAAGATACGCAGTATTTT. It specifies CASTLGGVEDTQYF.

The gene calls are TRBV6-2 or TRBV6-3 and TRBJ2-7; 7 nucleotides match TRBD1. Germline V gives CDR1 MNHEY, CDR2 SVGEGT. There are 15 residues in the CDR3. V was pared by 4 bases and J by 13 bases, with 19 bases of the junction left unmatched. CDR3: CASSFTGAPTNELYF. The DNA of the CDR3 is TGTGCCAGCAGTTTTACAGGGGCCCCGACCAACGAGCTATACTTC.

This chain links TRBV7-9 with TRBJ2-3, with D possibly TRBD1 on 5 matching bases. Germline V gene data show CDR1 as SEHNR and CDR2 as FQNEAQ (reference sequence). Trimming cost V 1 base and J 4 bases, with 6 bases left between them. The CDR3 totals 13 residues. The CDR3 region is CASSLEGADTQYF. For the CDR3, the DNA is TGTGCCAGCAGCTTAGAAGGGGCAGATACGCAGTATTTT.

This chain connects TRBV12-3 or TRBV12-4 to TRBJ1-1; D remains unclear. V was cut by 7 bases and J by 1 base, with 4 bases left in between. There are 11 residues in the CDR3. The CDR3 loop reads CASIRNTEAFF. CDR3 bases: TGTGCCAGCATCAGGAACACTGAAGCTTTCTTT.

This sequence joins TRBV6-6 and TRBJ2-7; 7 bases agree with TRBD1. CDR3 length: 12 amino acids. From germline, CDR1 is MNHNY and CDR2 SVGAGI (reference sequence). J gave up 4 bases and V 5 bases, and 2 bases lay outside the gene matches. In DNA form, the CDR3 reads TGTGCCAGCAGTGGGGACAGTTACGAGCAGTACTTC. This gives the protein CASSGDSYEQYF.

The chain is built from TRBV5-8 and TRBJ2-1; 11 nucleotides align to TRBD2. The CDR3 contains 17 residues. Germline assignment: CDR1 SGHTS and CDR2 YDEGEE. With 3 bases clipped from V and 0 bases from J, the junction kept 5 bases outside the gene matches. CDR3 sequence reads: CASSSRLAGSSYNEQFF. DNA for the CDR3: TGTGCCAGCAGCTCTCGACTAGCGGGAAGCTCCTACAATGAGCAGTTCTTC.

This clone has just one count. This chain uses TRBV5-6 with TRBJ1-5; 10 positions agree with TRBD1. This CDR3 spans 17 amino acids. The V gene's germline CDR1 is SGHDT and CDR2 YYEEEE. Trimming removed 0 bases from V and 3 bases from J; junction bases left unmatched: 6. The CDR3: CASSLGSGQGNNQPQHF. The CDR3 DNA reads as TGTGCCAGCAGCTTGGGTTCGGGACAGGGGAACAATCAGCCCCAGCATTTT.

V gene TRBV7-9 combines with J gene TRBJ1-2, with D perhaps matching TRBD1 (5 bases). The CDR3 loop spans 14 amino acids. V shed 4 bases and J shed 7 bases, with 16 bases lying between them. Germline CDR1 and CDR2: SEHNR and FQNEAQ (reference sequence). CDR3 in DNA: TGTGCCAGCAGCTCACGGGACTTCGACCTTGGCTACACCTTC. Protein sequence: CASSSRDFDLGYTF.